Listed below are T cell receptor beta chains from one sample, sequenced in a study of response to subunit inactivated influenza vaccine. TCRdb fed the RT-PCR reads into MiXCR, producing one record per CDR3 protein. The sample has over 750,000 distinct CDR3 sequences, less than 25% seen once; the top ten hold approximately 10%. This sample comprised PBMCs from blood, obtained 5 to 6 days after vaccination. The receptors come from a man in his fifties who received an inactivated influenza vaccine. CDR3s include the opening cysteine and the closing phenylalanine or tryptophan. A D gene is named only where the DNA matches it firmly. Only part of the rows carry a size: once, few, many, or a class if the clone is expanded.

v_call	clone_size	j_call	d_call	cdr3_aa	cdr3_nt
TRBV6-1	few	TRBJ1-3	.	CASSPTGTLGGNTIYF	TGTGCCAGCAGCCCAACCGGGACACTTGGTGGAAACACCATATATTTT
TRBV3-1	.	TRBJ1-5	.	CASSQAAGNQPQHF	TGTGCCAGCAGCCAAGCTGCAGGCAATCAGCCCCAGCATTTT
TRBV21-1	few	TRBJ2-3	.	CASSKKPPWIHSTDTQYF	TGTGCCAGCAGCAAAAAGCCCCCTTGGATACATAGCACAGATACGCAGTATTTT
TRBV10-3	.	TRBJ1-5	.	CAISGDSNQPQHF	TGTGCCATCAGTGGGGATAGCAATCAGCCCCAGCATTTT
TRBV7-2	few	TRBJ2-3	TRBD1	CASSFVNQNRGVGNW	TGTGCCAGCAGCTTCGTCAATCAAAACAGGGGAGTCGGGAACTGG
TRBV7-8	few	TRBJ2-5	.	CASSLDLSGDQETQYF	TGTGCCAGCAGCTTAGATTTGTCAGGGGACCAAGAGACCCAGTACTTC
TRBV28	.	TRBJ2-4	TRBD1	CASSFRGMGLAKNIQYF	TGTGCCAGCAGTTTCAGGGGGATGGGTTTAGCCAAAAACATTCAGTACTTC
TRBV28	few	TRBJ2-5	.	CASSLYLRQETQYF	TGTGCCAGCAGTTTATATCTCAGACAAGAGACCCAGTACTTC
TRBV19	.	TRBJ2-3	.	CASSTRDRPTDTQYF	TGTGCCAGTAGTACACGGGACCGCCCCACAGATACGCAGTATTTT
TRBV5-5	few	TRBJ2-7	TRBD2	CASSLVASGRAYEQYF	TGTGCCAGCAGCTTGGTTGCTAGCGGGAGGGCGTACGAGCAGTACTTC
TRBV6-1	.	TRBJ1-6	TRBD1	CASSDLTGTNSPLHF	TGTGCCAGCAGTGATTTGACAGGGACTAATTCACCCCTCCACTTT
TRBV10-3	.	TRBJ2-3	TRBD1	CAISGGDRVTDTQYF	TGTGCCATCAGTGGTGGGGACAGGGTAACAGATACGCAGTATTTT
TRBV14	.	TRBJ2-1	.	CASSQDRGRGLPGDEQFF	TGTGCCAGCAGCCAAGATCGTGGCAGGGGACTGCCTGGGGATGAGCAGTTCTTC
TRBV7-8	few	TRBJ2-7	TRBD2	CASSPFRREVYEQYF	TGTGCCAGCAGCCCATTCAGGCGGGAGGTGTACGAGCAGTACTTC
TRBV21-1	.	TRBJ2-7	.	CASSKDHSTSSYEQYF	TGTGCCAGCAGCAAAGACCACTCTACCTCCTCCTACGAGCAGTACTTC
TRBV10-3	many	TRBJ2-7	.	CAISESRTYEQYF	TGTGCCATCAGTGAGTCGAGGACCTACGAGCAGTACTTC
TRBV4-3	.	TRBJ2-4	.	CASSPAGLRGNIQYF	TGCGCCAGCAGCCCCGCTGGACTAAGGGGGAACATTCAGTACTTC
TRBV5-1	.	TRBJ1-2	.	CASVPDGGSGYTF	TGCGCCAGCGTTCCGGACGGGGGATCGGGCTACACCTTC
TRBV28	few	TRBJ1-5	TRBD1	CASRSDRASNQPQHF	TGTGCCAGCAGGTCAGACAGGGCTAGCAATCAGCCCCAGCATTTT
TRBV20-1	few	TRBJ2-3	TRBD2	CSASWGGGTDTQYF	TGCAGTGCTAGCTGGGGGGGTGGCACAGATACGCAGTATTTT
TRBV12-3/TRBV12-4	few	TRBJ2-7	TRBD2	CASSLRLAASYEQYF	TGTGCCAGCAGTTTGCGGCTAGCGGCCTCCTACGAGCAGTACTTC
TRBV6-1	.	TRBJ2-1	TRBD2	CASTQLAGGIHEQFF	TGTGCCAGCACCCAACTAGCGGGGGGGATCCATGAGCAGTTCTTC
TRBV2	.	TRBJ2-7	.	CASRGGGNEQYF	TGTGCCAGCAGGGGAGGGGGCAACGAGCAGTACTTC
TRBV20-1	few	TRBJ2-7	TRBD2	CSARRLAAYEQYF	TGCAGTGCTAGGAGACTAGCGGCATACGAGCAGTACTTC
TRBV5-6	few	TRBJ2-7	.	CASSQSWGVGSYEQYF	TGTGCCAGCAGCCAGTCCTGGGGTGTGGGCTCCTACGAGCAGTACTTC
TRBV5-1	.	TRBJ2-2	TRBD2	CASSLQRGGVAGELFF	TGCGCCAGCAGCTTGCAACGGGGGGGCGTTGCCGGGGAGCTGTTTTTT
TRBV7-9	.	TRBJ2-2	.	CASSPLSTGELFF	TGTGCCAGCAGCCCCCTAAGCACCGGGGAGCTGTTTTTT
TRBV20-1	.	TRBJ2-2	.	CSASPTTGELFF	TGCAGTGCTAGTCCGACCACCGGGGAGCTGTTTTTT
TRBV6-2/TRBV6-3	many	TRBJ1-5	.	CASSRKRQDTDWRNQPQHF	TGTGCCAGCAGCCGTAAAAGACAGGACACGGATTGGCGCAATCAGCCCCAGCATTTT
TRBV7-6	.	TRBJ2-1	.	CASSPAGTAYNEQFF	TGTGCCAGCAGCCCTGCCGGGACGGCGTACAATGAGCAGTTCTTC
TRBV18	.	TRBJ1-2	.	CASSPSTEGGGYTF	TGTGCCAGCTCACCGTCGACAGAGGGTGGTGGCTACACCTTC
TRBV5-1	.	TRBJ2-5	TRBD2	CASSITGTSGSETQYF	TGCGCCAGCAGCATTACCGGGACTAGCGGGAGTGAGACCCAGTACTTC
TRBV10-2	once	TRBJ2-7	.	CASSESGGEGGEQYF	TGCGCCAGCAGTGAGTCGGGCGGGGAAGGAGGAGAGCAGTACTTC
TRBV12-3/TRBV12-4	.	TRBJ1-2	.	CASSPTGPNYGYTF	TGTGCCAGCAGCCCGACAGGACCGAACTATGGCTACACCTTC
TRBV28	few	TRBJ2-3	.	CASSRRDPQDTQYF	TGTGCCAGCAGTAGAAGGGACCCCCAGGATACGCAGTATTTT
TRBV29-1	few	TRBJ2-1	TRBD1	CSVEEGQASYNEQFF	TGCAGCGTTGAAGAGGGACAGGCCTCCTACAATGAGCAGTTCTTC